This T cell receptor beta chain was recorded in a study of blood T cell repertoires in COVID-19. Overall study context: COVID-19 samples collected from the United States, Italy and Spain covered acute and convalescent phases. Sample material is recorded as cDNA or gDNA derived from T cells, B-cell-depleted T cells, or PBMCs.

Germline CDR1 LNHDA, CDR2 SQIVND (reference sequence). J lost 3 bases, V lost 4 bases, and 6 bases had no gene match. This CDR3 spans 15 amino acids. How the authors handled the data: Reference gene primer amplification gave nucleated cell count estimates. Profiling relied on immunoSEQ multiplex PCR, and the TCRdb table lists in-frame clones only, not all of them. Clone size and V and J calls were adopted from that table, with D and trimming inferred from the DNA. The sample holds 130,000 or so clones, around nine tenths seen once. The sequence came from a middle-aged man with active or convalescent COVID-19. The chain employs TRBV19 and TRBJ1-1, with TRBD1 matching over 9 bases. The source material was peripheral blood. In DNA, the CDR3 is TGTGCCAGTAGTACTCACAGGGGGCGGGACACTGAAGCTTTCTTT. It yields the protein CASSTHRGRDTEAFF.